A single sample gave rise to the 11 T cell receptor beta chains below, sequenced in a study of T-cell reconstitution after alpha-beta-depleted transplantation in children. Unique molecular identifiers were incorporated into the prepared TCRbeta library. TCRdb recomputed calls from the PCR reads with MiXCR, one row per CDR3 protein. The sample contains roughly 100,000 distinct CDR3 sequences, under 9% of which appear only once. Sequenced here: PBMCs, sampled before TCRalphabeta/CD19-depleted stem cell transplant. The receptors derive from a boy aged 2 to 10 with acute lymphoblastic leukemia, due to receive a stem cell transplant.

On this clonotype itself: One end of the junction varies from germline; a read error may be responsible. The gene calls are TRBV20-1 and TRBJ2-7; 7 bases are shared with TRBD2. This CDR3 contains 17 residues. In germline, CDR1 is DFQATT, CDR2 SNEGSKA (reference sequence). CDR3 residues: CCARDSGRGVGSYEQYF. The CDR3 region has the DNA TGCTGTGCTAGAGATTCGGGCCGGGGGGTAGGCAGCTACGAGCAGTACTTC.

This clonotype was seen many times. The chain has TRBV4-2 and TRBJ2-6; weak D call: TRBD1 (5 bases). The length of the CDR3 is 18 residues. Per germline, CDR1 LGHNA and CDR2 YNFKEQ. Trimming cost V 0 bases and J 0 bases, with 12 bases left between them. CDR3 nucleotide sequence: TGTGCCAGCAGCCAAGATCATAGCAGGGCCTCTGGGGCCAACGTCCTGACTTTC. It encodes CASSQDHSRASGANVLTF.

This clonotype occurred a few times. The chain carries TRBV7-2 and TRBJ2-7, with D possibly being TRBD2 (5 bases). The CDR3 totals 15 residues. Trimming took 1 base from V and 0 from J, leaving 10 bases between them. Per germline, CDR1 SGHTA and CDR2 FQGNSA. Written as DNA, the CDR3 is TGTGCCAGCAGCTTAGGGGTAACTAGCTCCTACGAGCAGTACTTC. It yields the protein CASSLGVTSSYEQYF.

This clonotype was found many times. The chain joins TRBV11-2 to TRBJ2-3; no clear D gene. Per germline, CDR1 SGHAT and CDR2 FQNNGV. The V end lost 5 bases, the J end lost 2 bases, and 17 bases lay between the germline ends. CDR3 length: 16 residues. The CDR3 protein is CASSLKWSLTTDTQYF. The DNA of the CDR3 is TGTGCCAGCAGCCTAAAATGGAGTCTTACCACAGATACGCAGTATTTT.

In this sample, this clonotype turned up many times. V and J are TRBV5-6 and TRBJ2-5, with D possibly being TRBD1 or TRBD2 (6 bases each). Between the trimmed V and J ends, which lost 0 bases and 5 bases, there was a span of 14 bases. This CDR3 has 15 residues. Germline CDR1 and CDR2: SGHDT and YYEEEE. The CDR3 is CASSLAGGRGETQYF. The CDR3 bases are TGTGCCAGCAGCTTGGCCGGGGGCAGGGGCGAGACCCAGTACTTC.

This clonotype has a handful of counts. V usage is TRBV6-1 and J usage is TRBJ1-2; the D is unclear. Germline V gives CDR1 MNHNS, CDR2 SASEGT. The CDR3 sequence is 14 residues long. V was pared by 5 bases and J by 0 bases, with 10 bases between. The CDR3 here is CASSTGNTNYGYTF. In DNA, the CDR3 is TGTGCCAGCAGTACGGGAAACACTAACTATGGCTACACCTTC.

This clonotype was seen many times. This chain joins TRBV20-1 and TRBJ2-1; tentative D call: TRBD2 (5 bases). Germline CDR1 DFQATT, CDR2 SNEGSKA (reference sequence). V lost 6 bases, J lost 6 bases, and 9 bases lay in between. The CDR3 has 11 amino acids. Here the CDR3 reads CSASGFNEQFF. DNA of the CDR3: TGCAGTGCGTCGGGGTTCAATGAGCAGTTCTTC.

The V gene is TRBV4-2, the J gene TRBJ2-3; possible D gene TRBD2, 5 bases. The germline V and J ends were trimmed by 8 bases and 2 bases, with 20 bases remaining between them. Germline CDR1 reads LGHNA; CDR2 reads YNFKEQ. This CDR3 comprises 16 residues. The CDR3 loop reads CASGPASGGVTDTQYF. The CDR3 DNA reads TGTGCCAGCGGCCCCGCAAGCGGTGGTGTCACAGATACGCAGTATTTT.

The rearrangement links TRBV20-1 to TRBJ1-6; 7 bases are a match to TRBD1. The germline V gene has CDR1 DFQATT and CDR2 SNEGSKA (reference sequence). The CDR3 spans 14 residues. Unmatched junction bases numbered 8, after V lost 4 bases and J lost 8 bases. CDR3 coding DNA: TGCAGTGCTACAACCGGGACAGAGTATTCACCCCTCCACTTT. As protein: CSATTGTEYSPLHF.

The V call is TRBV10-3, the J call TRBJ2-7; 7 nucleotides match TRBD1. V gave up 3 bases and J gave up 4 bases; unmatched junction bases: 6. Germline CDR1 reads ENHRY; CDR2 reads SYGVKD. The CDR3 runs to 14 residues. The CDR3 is CAISDEAGGYEQYF. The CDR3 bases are TGTGCCATCAGTGATGAGGCAGGGGGATACGAGCAGTACTTC.

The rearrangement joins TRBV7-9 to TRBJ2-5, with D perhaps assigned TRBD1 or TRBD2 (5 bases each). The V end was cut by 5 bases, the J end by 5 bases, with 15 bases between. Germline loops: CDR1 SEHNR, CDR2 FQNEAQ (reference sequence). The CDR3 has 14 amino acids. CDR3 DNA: TGTGCCAGCAGCGTCGGGACGGGGAAGGAGACCCAGTACTTC. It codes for CASSVGTGKETQYF.